The entry that follows covers one T cell receptor (beta chain) sequence. The data stem from a study of cytotoxic CD8 clonotypes in ibrutinib-treated CLL. As input for TCR beta libraries, roughly 2.1 micrograms of genomic DNA came from cryopreserved PBMCs. Investigators sought sequencing depths of between 1 in 200,000 and 1 in 1 million T cells. Sequencing was performed with immunoSEQ multiplex PCR; in TCRdb, only in-frame clones are kept and a portion is missing. Of about 140,000 clones listed, approximately 90% are singletons. CDR1 is SGHRS, CDR2 YFSETQ, per germline. The CDR3 sequence is 15 residues long. Trimming left V 2 bases short and J 2 bases short, with 11 bases between.

Sequenced here: PBMCs, sampled after 12 months of ibrutinib treatment. This TCR was recovered from a human donor with chronic lymphocytic leukemia. The gene calls are TRBV5-1 and TRBJ1-5, with TRBD1 as a possible D gene (6 bases). As DNA, the CDR3 is TGCGCCAGCAGCTTCGGGGGCGTGGGCAATCAGCCCCAGCATTTT. It encodes CASSFGGVGNQPQHF.